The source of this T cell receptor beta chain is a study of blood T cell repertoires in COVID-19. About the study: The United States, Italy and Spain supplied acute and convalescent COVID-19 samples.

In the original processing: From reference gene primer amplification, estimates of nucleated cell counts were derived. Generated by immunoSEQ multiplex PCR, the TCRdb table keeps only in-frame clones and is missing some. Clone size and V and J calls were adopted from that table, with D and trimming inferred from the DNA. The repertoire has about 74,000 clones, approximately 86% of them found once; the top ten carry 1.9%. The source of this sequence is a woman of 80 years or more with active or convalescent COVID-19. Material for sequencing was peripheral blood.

The DNA for the CDR3 is TGTGCCAGCAGCCCGATCGGGATCCTAGGTGAAGAAAAACTGTTTTTT. Encoded protein: CASSPIGILGEEKLFF. This sequence joins TRBV5-8 and TRBJ1-4, with D uncertain. V shed 4 bases and J shed 8 bases, with 21 bases lying between them. CDR3 size: 16 residues. Germline-derived CDR1 and CDR2 are SGHTS and YDEGEE.